This TCR beta chain was sequenced during a study of response to subunit inactivated influenza vaccine. Germline CDR1 is DFQATT and CDR2 is SNEGSKA (reference sequence). V gave up 6 bases and J gave up 1 base; unmatched junction bases: 7. This CDR3 region has 14 residues. This clonotype showed up just a few times. Its target is not known. Findings of the study overall: The authors suggested that few new T cells are recruited per seasonal influenza vaccination.

TCRdb ran MiXCR on the RT-PCR reads and lists one entry per CDR3 protein. The repertoire holds about 500,000 distinct CDR3 sequences, about 15% seen once, with over 2.5% in the top ten. The starting material was CD4+ T cells sorted from PBMCs, obtained 23 months after vaccination. The TCR sequence derives from a man between 50 and 69 years old who received an inactivated influenza vaccine. The V and J genes are TRBV20-1 and TRBJ2-7; 9 nucleotides agree with TRBD1. CDR3 sequence (DNA): TGCAGTGCGGGACAGGGTAGGAGTTCCTACGAGCAGTACTTC. Its protein is CSAGQGRSSYEQYF.